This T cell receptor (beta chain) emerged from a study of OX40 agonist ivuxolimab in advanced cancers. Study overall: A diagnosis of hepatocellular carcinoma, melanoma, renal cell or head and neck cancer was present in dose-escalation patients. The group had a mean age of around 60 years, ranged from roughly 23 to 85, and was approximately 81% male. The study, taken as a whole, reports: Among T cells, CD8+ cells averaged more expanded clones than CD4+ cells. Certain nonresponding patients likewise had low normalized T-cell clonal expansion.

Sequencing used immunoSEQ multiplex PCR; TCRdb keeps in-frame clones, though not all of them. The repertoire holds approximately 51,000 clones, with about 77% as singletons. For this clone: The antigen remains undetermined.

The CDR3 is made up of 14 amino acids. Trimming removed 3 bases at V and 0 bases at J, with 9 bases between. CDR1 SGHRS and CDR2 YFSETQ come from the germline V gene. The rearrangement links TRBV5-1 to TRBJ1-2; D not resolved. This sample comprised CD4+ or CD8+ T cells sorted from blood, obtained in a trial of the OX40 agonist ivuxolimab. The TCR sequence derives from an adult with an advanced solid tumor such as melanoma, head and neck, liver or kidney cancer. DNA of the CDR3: TGCGCCAGCAGCTACCGGAGGTCTAACTATGGCTACACCTTC. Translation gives CASSYRRSNYGYTF.